The T cell receptor beta chain described here comes from a study of CD8 T cells in ankylosing spondylitis. Germline lookup yields CDR1 SGDLS and CDR2 YYNGEE. With 4 bases removed from V and 5 bases from J, the gap between germline ends came to 12 bases. The CDR3 is made up of 13 amino acids. This clonotype showed up many times. TCRdb used MiXCR to reprocess the 5' RACE reads, holding one entry per CDR3 protein. The sample consists of approximately 43,000 distinct CDR3 sequences, around 3.8% of them appearing once. The sample taken for sequencing was blood, either unsorted or a sorted T cell fraction (not recorded which). This clonotype originated in a female donor with ankylosing spondylitis or in good health (not recorded which). The V and J genes are TRBV9 and TRBJ1-2; D uncertain. The CDR3 nucleotides are TGTGCCAGCAGCCGAGGAGAGGAATATGGCTACACCTTC. Translation gives CASSRGEEYGYTF.